These T cell receptor beta chains were read from a single sample in a study of blood T cell repertoires in COVID-19. Clones were sequenced by immunoSEQ multiplex PCR, and TCRdb holds only the in-frame ones, with some missing. The sample carries some 90,000 clones, roughly 82% recorded once. The sequenced sample consisted of peripheral blood. The receptors here all came from a man in his 70s with active or convalescent COVID-19. Each CDR3 is given with its conserved first and last residue. D genes are given only for firm matches. Where a row states a size, it is once, few, many or the class of an expanded clone; other rows omit it.

size	V	J	D	CDR3	DNA
-	TRBV29-1	TRBJ1-1	TRBD1	CSVGQKNTEAFF	TGCAGCGTGGGACAGAAGAACACTGAAGCTTTCTTT
once	TRBV11-3	TRBJ1-1	TRBD1	CASSLGSYPGQLNTEAFF	TGTGCCAGCAGCTTAGGCAGTTATCCGGGACAGTTGAACACTGAAGCTTTCTTT
-	TRBV2	TRBJ1-6	-	CASNGQYNSPLHF	TGTGCCAGCAATGGACAGTATAATTCACCCCTCCACTTT
-	TRBV19	TRBJ1-3	-	CASSSQGSGNTIYF	TGTGCCAGTAGTAGCCAGGGCTCTGGAAACACCATATATTTT
once	TRBV30	TRBJ2-2	-	CAWSVRGNSGTGELFF	TGTGCCTGGAGTGTACGCGGAAACAGCGGCACCGGGGAGCTGTTTTTT
-	TRBV7-3	TRBJ2-3	-	CASSPGLRTDTQYF	TGTGCCAGCAGCCCCGGACTACGCACAGATACGCAGTATTTT
-	TRBV18	TRBJ1-6	-	CASLSSGGSPLHF	TGTGCCAGCCTCTCATCGGGAGGTTCACCCCTCCACTTT
-	TRBV15	TRBJ2-5	-	CATSRLRGSGMETQYF	TGTGCCACCAGCCGCCTTAGGGGTAGCGGTATGGAGACCCAGTACTTC
-	TRBV7-8	TRBJ2-1	-	CASSWWGPHDYNEQFF	TGTGCCAGCAGCTGGTGGGGGCCCCACGATTACAATGAGCAGTTCTTC
-	TRBV5-1	TRBJ2-1	-	CASSWDTNNEQFF	TGCGCCAGCAGCTGGGACACTAACAATGAGCAGTTCTTC
-	TRBV27	TRBJ1-4	-	CASSLMAGGEKLFF	TGTGCCAGCAGTTTAATGGCAGGCGGGGAAAAACTGTTTTTT
-	TRBV14	TRBJ2-3	TRBD2	CASSQDLPGGADTQYF	TGTGCCAGCAGCCAAGATCTGCCGGGGGGTGCAGATACGCAGTATTTT
-	TRBV25-1	TRBJ1-4	TRBD1	CASGAGGLSEKLFF	TGTGCCAGCGGGGCAGGGGGCCTTAGTGAAAAACTGTTTTTT
-	TRBV5-5	TRBJ2-6	TRBD1	CASSPTGAGANVLTF	TGTGCCAGCAGCCCCACAGGGGCTGGGGCCAACGTCCTGACTTTC
-	TRBV6-4	TRBJ2-3	TRBD2	CASRGLASSDTQYF	TGTGCCAGCCGGGGACTAGCTTCTTCTGATACGCAGTATTTT
-	TRBV19	TRBJ2-1	-	CASSIVPGGEQFF	TGTGCCAGTAGTATAGTTCCCGGGGGTGAGCAGTTCTTC
-	TRBV5-8	TRBJ2-1	TRBD1	CASRWTGTATYNEQFF	TGTGCCAGCAGATGGACCGGGACAGCGACCTACAATGAGCAGTTCTTC
-	TRBV15	TRBJ2-5	-	CATSRDLRGETQYF	TGTGCCACCAGCAGAGATCTACGGGGAGAGACCCAGTACTTC
-	TRBV4-3	TRBJ1-5	-	CASSQVFGNQPQHF	TGCGCCAGCAGCCAAGTTTTCGGTAATCAGCCCCAGCATTTT
-	TRBV10-1	TRBJ2-1	TRBD2	CASSESRGGYNEQFF	TGCGCCAGCAGTGAGTCCCGGGGGGGCTACAATGAGCAGTTCTTC
-	TRBV6-6	TRBJ1-5	TRBD1	CASSGTENQPQHF	TGTGCCAGCAGTGGGACAGAAAATCAGCCCCAGCATTTT
once	TRBV19	TRBJ2-1	TRBD2	CASSLRGGAYNEQFF	TGTGCCAGTAGTCTTCGGGGGGGGGCCTACAATGAGCAGTTCTTC
few	TRBV6-2/TRBV6-3	TRBJ1-5	-	CASSYYPQQGRSQPQHF	TGTGCCAGCAGTTACTATCCCCAACAGGGTAGGAGTCAGCCCCAGCATTTT
-	TRBV7-3	TRBJ2-4	TRBD2	CASSSGLAGPKNIQYF	TGTGCCAGCAGCTCCGGACTAGCGGGGCCAAAAAACATTCAGTACTTC
-	TRBV9	TRBJ2-3	-	CASSLVTDTQYF	TGTGCCAGCTCACTTGTCACAGATACGCAGTATTTT
-	TRBV6-5	TRBJ2-2	TRBD2	CASSSSGENTGELFF	TGTGCCAGCAGTAGTAGCGGGGAGAACACCGGGGAGCTGTTTTTT